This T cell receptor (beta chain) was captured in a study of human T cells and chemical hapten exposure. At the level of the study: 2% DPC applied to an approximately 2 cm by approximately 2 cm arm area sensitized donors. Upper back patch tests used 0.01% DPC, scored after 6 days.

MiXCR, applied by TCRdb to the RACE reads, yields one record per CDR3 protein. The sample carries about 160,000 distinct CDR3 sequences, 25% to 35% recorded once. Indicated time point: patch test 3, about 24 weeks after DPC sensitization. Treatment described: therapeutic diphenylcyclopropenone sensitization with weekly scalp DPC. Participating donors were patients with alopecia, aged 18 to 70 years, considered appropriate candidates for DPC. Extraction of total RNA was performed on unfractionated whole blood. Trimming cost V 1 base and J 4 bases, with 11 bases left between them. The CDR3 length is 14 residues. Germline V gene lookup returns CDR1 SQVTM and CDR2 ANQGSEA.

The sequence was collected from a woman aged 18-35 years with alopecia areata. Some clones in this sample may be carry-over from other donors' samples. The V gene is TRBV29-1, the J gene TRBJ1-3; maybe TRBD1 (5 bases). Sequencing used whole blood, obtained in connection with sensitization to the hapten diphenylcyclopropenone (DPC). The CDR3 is CSVEVGGRGNTIYF. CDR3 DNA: TGCAGCGTTGAAGTTGGGGGAAGAGGAAACACCATATATTTT.